One and the same sample provided the 21 T cell receptor beta chains below, sequenced in a study of early T cells in non-severe SARS-CoV-2 infection. From the 5' RACE reads, TCRdb called clonotypes with MiXCR, one entry per CDR3 protein. The table shows roughly 58,000 distinct CDR3 sequences, with about 12% occurring only once. The sample comprised whole blood. The source is an adult who was a healthcare worker with PCR-confirmed SARS-CoV-2 infection or an uninfected control (not recorded which).

There are a few counts of this clonotype. This rearrangement joins TRBV4-2 to TRBJ2-3; D is unclear. Trimming left V 0 bases short and J 3 bases short, with 7 bases between. This CDR3 contains 14 residues. Germline V gene sequence: CDR1 LGHNA, CDR2 YNFKEQ. The CDR3 nucleotides read TGTGCCAGCAGCCAAGATCGGCTGACAGATACGCAGTATTTT. It encodes CASSQDRLTDTQYF.

This clonotype has at least ten counts. The CDR3 DNA is TGTGCCAGCAGCAGGACTCCCGGGACAGGACCTTTGGGCAATCAGCCCCAGCATTTT. Encoded protein: CASSRTPGTGPLGNQPQHF. This chain connects TRBV21-1 to TRBJ1-5; the table's D gene call, TRBD1, was not cross checked with the DNA. TRBV21-1 is recorded as a pseudogene. This CDR3 has 19 amino acids.

The chain combines TRBV9 with TRBJ2-7; 10 positions match TRBD2. This CDR3 has 13 amino acids. Germline V CDR1 and CDR2: SGDLS, YYNGEE. V shed 8 bases, J shed 0 bases, and the junction held 2 bases outside the gene matches. The chain's CDR3 is CASTSGDSYEQYF. The CDR3 coding sequence is TGTGCCAGTACTAGCGGGGACTCCTACGAGCAGTACTTC.

This clonotype was seen many times. This chain connects TRBV27 to TRBJ2-7, with TRBD1 matching 9 bases. After removal of 6 bases from V and 5 bases from J, the junction contained 17 bases not matched to a gene. The CDR3 consists of 17 residues. The germline CDR1 and CDR2 sequences are MNHEY and SMNVEV (reference sequence). In DNA, the CDR3 is TGTGCCAGCAGCCTTTATACCCCCGGGACAGGGAGGCACGAGCAGTACTTC. It codes for CASSLYTPGTGRHEQYF.

The CDR3 nucleotides read TGTGCCAGCTCACCACGGGCCAGCGGCGAGGAAGCTTTCTTT. Translation: CASSPRASGEEAFF. The V gene is TRBV18, the J gene TRBJ1-1; the D is unclear. The CDR3 contains 14 residues. The V gene lost 1 base and the J gene lost 8 bases, with 14 bases spanning the gap. Germline loops: CDR1 KGHSH, CDR2 LQKENI. Filled out from reference TRBV18 and TRBJ1-1, the complete variable domain reads NAGVMQNPRHLVRRRGQEARLRCSPMKGHSHVYWYRQLPEEGLKFMVYLQKENIIDESGMPKERFSAEFPKEGPSILRIQQVVRGDSAAYFCASSPRASGEEAFFGQGTRLTVV.

A few counts support this clonotype. The rearrangement uses TRBV7-2 and TRBJ2-1; 7 bases are shared with TRBD2. Germline V lookup: CDR1 SGHTA, CDR2 FQGNSA. The CDR3 extends over 14 amino acids. V trimming: 7 bases; J trimming: 4 bases; junction bases outside the gene matches: 7. The CDR3 bases are TGTGCCAGCACCCAGGTGGGGGGGTACAATGAGCAGTTCTTC. Encoded protein: CASTQVGGYNEQFF.

The sample holds a few counts of this clonotype. This sequence joins TRBV15 and TRBJ2-1, with 10 nucleotides matching TRBD2. The CDR3 consists of 16 residues. V was clipped by 0 bases and J by 6 bases; unmatched bases: 5. Per the germline V gene, CDR1 is LNHNV and CDR2 is YYDKDF (reference sequence). This CDR3 reads CATSRDLAGGSNEQFF. The CDR3 nucleotides read TGTGCCACCAGCAGAGATTTAGCGGGGGGCTCCAATGAGCAGTTCTTC.

This chain links TRBV12-3 or TRBV12-4 with TRBJ2-1; the match to TRBD2 covers 10 bases. The CDR3 covers 21 residues. Trimming at V came to 6 bases and at J to 5 bases, leaving 25 bases not matched to a gene. This chain's CDR3 is CASRAGRAGLAMNPAHNEQFF. Here the CDR3 DNA reads TGTGCCAGCAGAGCGGGGAGAGCGGGACTAGCGATGAACCCGGCCCACAATGAGCAGTTCTTC.

This clonotype occurred once. The rearrangement links TRBV6-1 to TRBJ1-5; D not resolved. V lost 7 bases and J lost 2, with 12 bases in between. CDR3 length: 14 residues. CDR1 MNHNS and CDR2 SASEGT come from the germline V gene. The CDR3 reads CASIGGSGNQPQHF. The CDR3, as DNA: TGTGCCAGCATCGGAGGTTCCGGCAATCAGCCCCAGCATTTT.

J is TRBJ2-7 and V is TRBV7-2; the D gene is possibly TRBD1 (6 bases). Germline V gene data show CDR1 as SGHTA and CDR2 as FQGNSA. The V end was cut by 5 bases, the J end by 0 bases, with 17 bases between. The CDR3 is made up of 16 amino acids. CDR3: CASSRPLQGSSYEQYF. As DNA, the CDR3 is TGTGCCAGCAGCCGACCGCTACAGGGTAGCTCCTACGAGCAGTACTTC.

This clonotype occurred a few times. The chain carries TRBV27 and TRBJ1-2; 7 bases fit TRBD1. J was trimmed by 4 bases and V by 6 bases; bases with no gene match: 8. The CDR3 totals 14 residues. Germline V CDR1 and CDR2: MNHEY, SMNVEV (reference sequence). This CDR3 reads CASRSQGEVYGYTF. The CDR3 bases are TGTGCCAGCAGATCCCAGGGGGAAGTCTATGGCTACACCTTC.

This clonotype was observed a handful of times. The V and J genes are TRBV2 and TRBJ2-7, with D possibly TRBD1 on 6 matching bases. Trimming removed 2 bases from V and 6 bases from J, with 17 bases in between. CDR1 SNHLY and CDR2 FYNNEI come from the germline V gene. CDR3 size: 15 residues. The CDR3 reads CASSETPWDTLEQYF. CDR3 nucleotides: TGTGCCAGCAGTGAAACTCCTTGGGACACTCTCGAGCAGTACTTC.

The J gene is TRBJ1-2, the V gene TRBV29-1; no firm D call. CDR3 length: 12 residues. V was trimmed by 0 bases and J by 0 bases, leaving 2 bases between them. Germline V gives CDR1 SQVTM, CDR2 ANQGSEA. The CDR3 here is CSVEDPNYGYTF. Here the CDR3 DNA reads TGCAGCGTTGAAGATCCTAACTATGGCTACACCTTC.

This clonotype was counted a few times. The chain employs TRBV7-9 and TRBJ2-3; no firm D call. Trimming removed 5 bases from V and 5 bases from J, with 8 bases in between. Germline loops: CDR1 SEHNR, CDR2 FQNEAQ (reference sequence). The CDR3 contains 12 residues. The CDR3 reads CASSRPRDTQYF. As DNA, the CDR3 is TGTGCCAGCAGCCGCCCGAGAGATACGCAGTATTTT.

V gene TRBV9 combines with J gene TRBJ2-5, with TRBD2 matching over 9 bases. Germline CDR1 reads SGDLS; CDR2 reads YYNGEE. The V segment lost 4 bases and the J segment 2 bases; nucleotides outside the gene matches: 9. The CDR3 runs to 16 residues. Written as DNA, the CDR3 is TGTGCCAGCAGCCCGGGACTAGCCCCGGGTCAAGAGACCCAGTACTTC. This sequence encodes CASSPGLAPGQETQYF.

This chain uses TRBV19 with TRBJ1-2; D uncertain. There are 16 residues in the CDR3. Looked up from germline, CDR1 is LNHDA and CDR2 is SQIVND (reference sequence). Trimming removed 5 bases at V and 6 bases at J, with 22 bases between. The CDR3 sequence is CASSYSRTLVGDGYTF. The CDR3 coding sequence is TGTGCCAGTAGTTATAGTCGGACCCTGGTGGGCGATGGCTACACCTTC.

The chain recombines TRBV7-2 with TRBJ1-1; D ambiguous. The CDR3 contains 12 residues. Germline CDR1 reads SGHTA; CDR2 reads FQGNSA. With 2 bases removed from V and 4 bases from J, the gap between germline ends came to 5 bases. The CDR3 protein is CASSLFFTEAFF. Written as DNA, the CDR3 is TGTGCCAGCAGCTTATTCTTCACTGAAGCTTTCTTT. Using reference TRBV7-2 and TRBJ1-1 for the parts outside the CDR3, the full variable domain is GAGVSQSPSNKVTEKGKDVELRCDPISGHTALYWYRQSLGQGLEFLIYFQGNSAPDKSGLPSDRFSAERTGGSVSTLTIQRTQQEDSAVYLCASSLFFTEAFFGQGTRLTVV.

This clonotype has ten or more counts. The CDR3 here is CSARVQNTEAFF. Written as DNA, the CDR3 is TGCAGTGCTAGAGTCCAGAACACTGAAGCTTTCTTT. The chain couples TRBV20-1 to TRBJ1-1; D unclear. Germline CDR1 DFQATT, CDR2 SNEGSKA (reference sequence). The CDR3 has 12 residues. V lost 1 base and J 1 base, leaving 4 bases between the germline ends.

This clonotype was seen more than once but under ten times. The chain links TRBV7-6 to TRBJ2-1; 8 bases are a match to TRBD2. The CDR3 has 16 residues. Germline assignment: CDR1 SGHVS and CDR2 FNYEAQ. V shed 10 bases and J 6 bases; nucleotides not matched to a gene: 17. The CDR3 loop reads CANENGSGGLLNEQFF. CDR3 in DNA: TGTGCCAACGAAAACGGGAGCGGGGGACTTCTCAATGAGCAGTTCTTC. Variable domain in full (rest from reference TRBV7-6 and TRBJ2-1): GAGVSQSPRYKVTKRGQDVALRCDPISGHVSLYWYRQALGQGPEFLTYFNYEAQQDKSGLPNDRFSAERPEGSISTLTIQRTEQRDSAMYRCANENGSGGLLNEQFFGPGTRLTVL.

The J gene is TRBJ1-1, the V gene TRBV3-1; D unresolved. V shed 3 bases and J shed 10 bases, with 15 bases lying between them. This CDR3 comprises 13 residues. The germline CDR1 and CDR2 sequences are LGHDT and YNNKEL (reference sequence). CDR3 amino acids: CASSQGLLSGAFF. CDR3 DNA sequence: TGTGCCAGCAGCCAGGGGTTGTTATCCGGAGCTTTCTTT.

The chain carries TRBV27 and TRBJ2-1; TRBD2 matches at 8 bases. The germline gives CDR1 MNHEY, CDR2 SMNVEV (reference sequence). CDR3 size: 14 residues. The J segment lost 5 bases and the V segment lost 5 bases, leaving 5 bases of the junction unmatched. The CDR3 bases are TGTGCCAGCAGTAGCGGGGGCTACAACAATGAGCAGTTCTTC. Its translation: CASSSGGYNNEQFF.